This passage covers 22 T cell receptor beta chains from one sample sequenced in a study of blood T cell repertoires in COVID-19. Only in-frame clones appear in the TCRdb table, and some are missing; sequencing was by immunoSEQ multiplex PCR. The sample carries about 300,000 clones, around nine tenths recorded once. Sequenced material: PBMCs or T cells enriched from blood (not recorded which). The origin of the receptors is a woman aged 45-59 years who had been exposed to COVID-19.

This chain's CDR3 is CASSLWDRDDTGELFF. In nucleotides, the CDR3 is TGTGCCAGCAGCCTATGGGACAGGGACGACACCGGGGAGCTGTTTTTT. The chain links TRBV5-4 to TRBJ2-2; 9 positions match TRBD1. Losses at the gene ends were 4 bases for V and 3 bases for J; bases not matched to a gene: 7. Germline CDR1 SGHNT, CDR2 YYREEE (reference sequence). The CDR3 runs to 16 residues.

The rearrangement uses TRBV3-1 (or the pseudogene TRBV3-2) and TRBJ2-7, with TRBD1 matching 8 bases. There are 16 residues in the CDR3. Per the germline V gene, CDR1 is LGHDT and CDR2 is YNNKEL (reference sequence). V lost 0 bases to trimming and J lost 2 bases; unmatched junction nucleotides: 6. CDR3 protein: CASSQEFGGQAYEQYF. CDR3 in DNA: TGTGCCAGCAGCCAAGAGTTTGGGGGACAGGCCTACGAGCAGTACTTC.

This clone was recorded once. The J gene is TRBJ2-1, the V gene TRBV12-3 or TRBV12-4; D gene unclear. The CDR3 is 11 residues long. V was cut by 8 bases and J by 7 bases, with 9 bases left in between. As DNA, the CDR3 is TGTGCCAGCGGCTGGCGGAATGAGCAGTTCTTC. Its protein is CASGWRNEQFF.

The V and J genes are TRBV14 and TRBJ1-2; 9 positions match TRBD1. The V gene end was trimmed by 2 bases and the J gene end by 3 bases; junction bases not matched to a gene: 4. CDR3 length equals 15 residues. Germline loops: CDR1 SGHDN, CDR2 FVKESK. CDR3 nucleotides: TGTGCCAGCAGCCAATTGACAGGGGGATACTATGGCTACACCTTC. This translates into CASSQLTGGYYGYTF.

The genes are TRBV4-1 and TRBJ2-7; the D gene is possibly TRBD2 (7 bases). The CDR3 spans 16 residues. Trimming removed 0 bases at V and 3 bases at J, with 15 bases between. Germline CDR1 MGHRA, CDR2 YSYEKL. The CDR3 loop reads CASSQDVGGGRYEQYF. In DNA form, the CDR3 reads TGCGCCAGCAGCCAAGATGTGGGGGGGGGCCGCTACGAGCAGTACTTC.

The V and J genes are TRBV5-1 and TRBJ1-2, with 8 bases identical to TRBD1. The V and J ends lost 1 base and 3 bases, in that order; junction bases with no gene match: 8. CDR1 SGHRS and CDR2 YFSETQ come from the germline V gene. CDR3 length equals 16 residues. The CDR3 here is CASSLTQGVEDYGYTF. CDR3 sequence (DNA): TGCGCCAGCAGCTTGACACAGGGGGTAGAAGACTATGGCTACACCTTC. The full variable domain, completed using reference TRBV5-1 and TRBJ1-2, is KAGVTQTPRYLIKTRGQQVTLSCSPISGHRSVSWYQQTPGQGLQFLFEYFSETQRNKGNFPGRFSGRQFSNSRSEMNVSTLELGDSALYLCASSLTQGVEDYGYTFGSGTRLTVV.

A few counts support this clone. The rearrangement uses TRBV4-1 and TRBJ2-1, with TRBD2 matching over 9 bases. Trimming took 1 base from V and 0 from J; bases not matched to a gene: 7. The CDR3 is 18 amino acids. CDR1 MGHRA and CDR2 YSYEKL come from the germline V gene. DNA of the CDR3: TGCGCCAGCAGCCAAGCCCCTAGCGGGGCAACCTCCTACAATGAGCAGTTCTTC. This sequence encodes CASSQAPSGATSYNEQFF.

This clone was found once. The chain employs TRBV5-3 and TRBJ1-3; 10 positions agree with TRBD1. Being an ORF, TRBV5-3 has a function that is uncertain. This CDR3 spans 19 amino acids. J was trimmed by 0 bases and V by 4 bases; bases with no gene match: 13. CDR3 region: CARSPRQGAATDSGNTIYF. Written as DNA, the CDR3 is TGTGCCAGAAGCCCTCGACAGGGGGCGGCTACCGACTCTGGAAACACCATATATTTT.

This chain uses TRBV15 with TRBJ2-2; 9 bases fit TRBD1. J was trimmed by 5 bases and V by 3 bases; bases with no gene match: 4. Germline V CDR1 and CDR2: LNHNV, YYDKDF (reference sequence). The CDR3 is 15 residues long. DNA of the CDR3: TGTGCCACCAGCAGGGGACAGGGAAATACCGGGGAGCTGTTTTTT. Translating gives CATSRGQGNTGELFF.

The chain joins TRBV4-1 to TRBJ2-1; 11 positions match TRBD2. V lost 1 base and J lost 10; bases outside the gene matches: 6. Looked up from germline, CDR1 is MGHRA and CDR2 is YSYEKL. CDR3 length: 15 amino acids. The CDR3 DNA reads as TGCGCCAGCAGCCAAGGTAGCGGGGGGGCTTGGGAGCAGTTCTTC. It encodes CASSQGSGGAWEQFF.

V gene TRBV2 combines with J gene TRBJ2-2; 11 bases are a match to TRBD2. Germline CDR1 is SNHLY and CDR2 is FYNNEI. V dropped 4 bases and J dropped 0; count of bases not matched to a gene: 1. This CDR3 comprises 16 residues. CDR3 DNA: TGTGCCAGCAGTGCTAGCGGGGGGCCGAACACCGGGGAGCTGTTTTTT. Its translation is CASSASGGPNTGELFF. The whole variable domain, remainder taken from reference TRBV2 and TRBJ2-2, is EPEVTQTPSHQVTQMGQEVILRCVPISNHLYFYWYRQILGQKVEFLVSFYNNEISEKSEIFDDQFSVERPDGSNFTLKIRSTKLEDSAMYFCASSASGGPNTGELFFGEGSRLTVL.

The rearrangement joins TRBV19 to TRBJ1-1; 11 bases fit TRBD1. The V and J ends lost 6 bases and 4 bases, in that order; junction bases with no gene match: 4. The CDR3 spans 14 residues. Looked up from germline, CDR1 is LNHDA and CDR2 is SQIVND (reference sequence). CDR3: CASRTGTGGTEAFF. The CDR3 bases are TGTGCCAGTAGGACCGGGACAGGGGGCACTGAAGCTTTCTTT.

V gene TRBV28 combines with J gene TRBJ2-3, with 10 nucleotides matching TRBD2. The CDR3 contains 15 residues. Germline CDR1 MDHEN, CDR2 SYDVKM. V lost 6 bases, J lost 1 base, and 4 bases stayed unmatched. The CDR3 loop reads CASRKRGGRTDTQYF. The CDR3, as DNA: TGTGCCAGCAGGAAGCGGGGGGGACGCACAGATACGCAGTATTTT.

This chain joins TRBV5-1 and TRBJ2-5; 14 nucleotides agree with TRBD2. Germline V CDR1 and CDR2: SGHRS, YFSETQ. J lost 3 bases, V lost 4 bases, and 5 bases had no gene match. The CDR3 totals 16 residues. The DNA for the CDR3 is TGCGCCAGCAGCGAGGGACTAGCGGGGGCAAAAGAGACCCAGTACTTC. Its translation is CASSEGLAGAKETQYF.

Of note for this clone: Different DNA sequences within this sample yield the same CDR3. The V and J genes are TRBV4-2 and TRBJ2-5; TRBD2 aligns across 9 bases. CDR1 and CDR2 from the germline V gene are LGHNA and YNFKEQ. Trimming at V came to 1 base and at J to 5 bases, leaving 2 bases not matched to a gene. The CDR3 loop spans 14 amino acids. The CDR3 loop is CASSQGGGEETQYF. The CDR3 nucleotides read TGTGCCAGCAGCCAAGGCGGGGGGGAGGAGACCCAGTACTTC.

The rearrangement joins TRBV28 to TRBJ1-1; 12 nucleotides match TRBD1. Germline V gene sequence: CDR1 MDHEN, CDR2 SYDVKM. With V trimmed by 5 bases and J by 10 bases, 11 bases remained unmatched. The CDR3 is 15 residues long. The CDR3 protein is CASSNAGTGGIRAFF. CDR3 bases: TGTGCCAGCAGTAATGCCGGGACAGGGGGCATTCGAGCTTTCTTT.

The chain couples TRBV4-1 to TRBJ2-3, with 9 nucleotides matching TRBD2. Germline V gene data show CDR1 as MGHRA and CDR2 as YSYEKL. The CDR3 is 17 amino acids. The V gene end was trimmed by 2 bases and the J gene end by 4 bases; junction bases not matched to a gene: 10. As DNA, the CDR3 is TGCGCCAGCAGCCAAACCCCTTCCCGCGGGGGGGCAGATACGCAGTATTTT. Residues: CASSQTPSRGGADTQYF.

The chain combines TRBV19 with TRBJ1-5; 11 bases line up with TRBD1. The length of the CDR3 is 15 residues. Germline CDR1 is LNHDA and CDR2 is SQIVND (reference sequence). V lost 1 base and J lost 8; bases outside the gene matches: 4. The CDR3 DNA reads TGTGCCAGTAGTATAGGTGGACAGGGGGCGAAGCCCCAGCATTTT. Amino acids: CASSIGGQGAKPQHF.

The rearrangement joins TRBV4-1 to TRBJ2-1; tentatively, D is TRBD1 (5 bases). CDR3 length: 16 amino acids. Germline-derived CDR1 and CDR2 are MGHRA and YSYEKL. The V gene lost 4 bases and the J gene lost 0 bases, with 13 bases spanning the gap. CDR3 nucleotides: TGCGCCAGCAGCCCCCAGGGTTCAAGCTCCTACAATGAGCAGTTCTTC. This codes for CASSPQGSSSYNEQFF.

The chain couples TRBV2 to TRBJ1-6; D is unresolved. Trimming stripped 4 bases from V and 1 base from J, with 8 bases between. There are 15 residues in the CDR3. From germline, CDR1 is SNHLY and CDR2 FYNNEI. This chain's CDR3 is CASSGRESYNSPLHF. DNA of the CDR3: TGTGCCAGCAGTGGAAGGGAGTCCTATAATTCACCCCTCCACTTT.

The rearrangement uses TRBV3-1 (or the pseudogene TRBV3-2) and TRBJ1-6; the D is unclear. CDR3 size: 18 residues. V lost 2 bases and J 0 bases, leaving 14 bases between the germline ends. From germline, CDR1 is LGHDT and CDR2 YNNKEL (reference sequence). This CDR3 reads CASSQTLGLSSYNSPLHF. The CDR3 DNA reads TGTGCCAGCAGCCAAACGCTCGGTCTAAGCTCCTATAATTCACCCCTCCACTTT.

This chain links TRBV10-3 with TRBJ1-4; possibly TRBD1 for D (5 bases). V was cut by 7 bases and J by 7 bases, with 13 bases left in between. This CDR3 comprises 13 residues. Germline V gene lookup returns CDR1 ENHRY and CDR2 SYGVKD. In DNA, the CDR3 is TGTGCCATCAAGACAGTCGATAGTGAAAAACTGTTTTTT. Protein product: CAIKTVDSEKLFF.